This T cell receptor beta chain was observed in a study of OX40 agonist ivuxolimab in advanced cancers. Libraries were prepared by immunoSEQ multiplex PCR; TCRdb keeps only in-frame clonotypes and omits some of them. Of 60,000 to 80,000 clones listed, around 83% were seen once; the top ten hold 1.6%. On this clone itself: No antigen is known for it.

Study results and caveats: Blood T cells, both CD4+ and CD8+, expanded clonally by week 6 at 0.1 to 3.0 mg/kg.

The CDR3 is 16 amino acids. The sample was CD4+ or CD8+ T cells sorted from blood, taken in a trial of the OX40 agonist ivuxolimab. The chain carries TRBV21-1 and TRBJ2-3; the listed D gene, TRBD2, was not tested against the DNA. TRBV21-1 is flagged as a pseudogene. The sequence was collected from an adult with an advanced solid tumor such as melanoma, head and neck, liver or kidney cancer. CDR3 DNA: TGTGCCAGCAGCAAAGGAGGTAGCGGGAGGGCGAATACGCAGTATTTT. Translating gives CASSKGGSGRANTQYF.